This TCR beta chain was sequenced in a study of ipilimumab plus nivolumab after autologous stem cell transplantation. Study overall: The DLBCL cohort had primary refractory and relapsed disease, with 18-month progression-free survival of approximately 87% and 28%.

Points on this clone: Its target is unknown.

Overall study results and limits: Per the authors, repertoire, Treg and microbiota data justify further study.

V shed 2 bases, J shed 6 bases, and the junction held 8 bases outside the gene matches. This CDR3 is built from 16 residues. Per the germline V gene, CDR1 is MNHNY and CDR2 is SVGAGI (reference sequence). Profiled with immunoSEQ multiplex PCR; TCRdb holds only in-frame clones, not every one. The sample lists approximately 80,000 clones, 83% seen once, with 2.2% in the top ten. Patients got ipilimumab 1 mg/kg beginning 14 to 28 days post-transplant. The rearrangement joins TRBV6-6 to TRBJ2-2; 8 nucleotides align to TRBD2. The sample consisted of PBMCs, taken in a trial of ipilimumab plus nivolumab as post-transplant consolidation. The sequence was obtained from a male donor with diffuse large B-cell lymphoma. The CDR3 bases are TGTGCCAGCAGTTACGTGGCGGGGGGCGATTCCGGGGAGCTGTTTTTT. As protein: CASSYVAGGDSGELFF.